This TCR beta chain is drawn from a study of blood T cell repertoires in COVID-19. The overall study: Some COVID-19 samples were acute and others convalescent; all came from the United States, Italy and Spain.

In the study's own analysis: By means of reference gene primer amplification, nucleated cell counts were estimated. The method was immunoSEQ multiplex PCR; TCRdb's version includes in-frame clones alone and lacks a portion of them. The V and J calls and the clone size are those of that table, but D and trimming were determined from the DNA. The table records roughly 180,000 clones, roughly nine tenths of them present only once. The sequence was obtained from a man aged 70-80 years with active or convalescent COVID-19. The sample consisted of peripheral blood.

The DNA for the CDR3 is TGCGCCAGCAGCTTGGAGGTTGGGGCGGCATATGGCTACACCTTC. Encoded protein: CASSLEVGAAYGYTF. This chain uses TRBV5-1 with TRBJ1-2; D may be TRBD1 (5 bases). The germline V and J ends were trimmed by 0 bases and 5 bases, with 14 bases remaining between them. Germline V lookup: CDR1 SGHRS, CDR2 YFSETQ. This CDR3 is built from 15 residues.